The 21 T cell receptor beta chains listed next were all sequenced from one sample in a study of glioma-infiltrating T cells after dendritic cell vaccination. Time point: after dendritic cell vaccination, including at tumor progression/relapse. TCRdb's table, derived via immunoSEQ multiplex PCR, lists solely in-frame clones and lacks some. The data contain tens of thousands of clones, around 87% of them singletons. The sequencing used blood, collected after dendritic cell vaccination. These receptors came from a human donor with glioblastoma.

This clone was seen only once. The chain couples TRBV29-1 to TRBJ1-2, with no clear D. Germline CDR1 SQVTM, CDR2 ANQGSEA. The CDR3 runs to 11 residues. Between the trimmed V and J ends, which lost 4 bases and 6 bases, there was a span of 9 bases. Written as DNA, the CDR3 is TGCAGCGTTGTTTACACCGATGGCTACACCTTC. Residues: CSVVYTDGYTF.

The chain combines TRBV12-5 with TRBJ2-1; D is ambiguous. Germline CDR1 is LGHNT and CDR2 is FRNRAP. The CDR3 contains 11 residues. Trimming took 3 bases from V and 13 from J, leaving 10 bases between them. The CDR3 DNA reads TGTGCTAGTGGTTTCAGGAATCCCCAGTTCTTC. Translation: CASGFRNPQFF. Supplemented by reference TRBV12-5 and TRBJ2-1, the full variable domain reads DARVTQTPRHKVTEMGQEVTMRCQPILGHNTVFWYRQTMMQGLELLAYFRNRAPLDDSGMPKDRFSAEMPDATLATLKIQPSEPRDSAVYFCASGFRNPQFFGPGTRLTVL.

This clone appeared once. The V and J genes are TRBV19 and TRBJ1-5; D call uncertain. Germline CDR1 reads LNHDA; CDR2 reads SQIVND (reference sequence). The CDR3 runs 17 residues. V shed 8 bases and J shed 0 bases, with 20 bases lying between them. The CDR3 loop is CASSSGIRGNSNQPQHF. CDR3 DNA sequence: TGTGCCAGTTCCAGCGGGATTCGGGGAAATAGCAATCAGCCCCAGCATTTT.

The chain joins TRBV29-1 to TRBJ2-4; D is ambiguous. The ends were cut back, 0 bases at V and 6 bases at J, with 3 bases in the middle. The CDR3 extends over 11 amino acids. In germline, CDR1 is SQVTM, CDR2 ANQGSEA. The DNA for the CDR3 is TGCAGCGTTGAAGACCTAAACATTCAGTACTTC. It codes for CSVEDLNIQYF.

V and J are TRBV30 and TRBJ2-1; D not certain. Germline assignment: CDR1 GTSNPN and CDR2 SVGIG (reference sequence). V was clipped by 4 bases and J by 7 bases, with 11 bases between them. This CDR3 has 12 residues. The CDR3 reads CAWTPQYNEQFF. CDR3 bases: TGTGCCTGGACTCCCCAGTATAATGAGCAGTTCTTC.

In this sample, this clone turned up a few times. The chain couples TRBV5-1 to TRBJ2-2, with D possibly matching TRBD2 (5 bases). Trimming removed 4 bases at V and 3 bases at J, with 16 bases between. Germline assignment: CDR1 SGHRS and CDR2 YFSETQ. The CDR3 sequence is 16 residues long. The CDR3 DNA sequence: TGCGCCAGCAGCCCCCGACCACTAGGAGACACCGGGGAGCTGTTTTTT. This encodes CASSPRPLGDTGELFF.

V usage is TRBV27 and J usage is TRBJ1-3; D is ambiguous. The germline V gene encodes CDR1 MNHEY and CDR2 SMNVEV (reference sequence). This CDR3 is 18 amino acids long. Trimming stripped 8 bases from V and 0 bases from J, with 23 bases between. The CDR3 spells CASSSGWRTGNSGNTIYF. CDR3 bases: TGTGCCAGCTCCTCCGGGTGGAGGACGGGAAACTCTGGAAACACCATATATTTT.

The rearrangement uses TRBV11-2 and TRBJ2-7; 10 nucleotides line up with TRBD1. CDR3 length equals 16 residues. Per germline, CDR1 SGHAT and CDR2 FQNNGV. V lost 0 bases, J lost 3 bases, and 5 bases stayed unmatched. CDR3 in DNA: TGTGCCAGCAGCTTAGATCTGGGACAGGGGTTCTACGAGCAGTACTTC. It encodes CASSLDLGQGFYEQYF.

The chain carries TRBV10-3 and TRBJ2-1, with 9 bases identical to TRBD1. The CDR3 covers 16 residues. Per the germline V gene, CDR1 is ENHRY and CDR2 is SYGVKD. After removal of 3 bases from V and 2 bases from J, the junction contained 5 bases not matched to a gene. Here the CDR3 reads CAISDGTGLTYNEQFF. The CDR3 bases are TGTGCCATCAGTGATGGGACAGGGCTCACCTACAATGAGCAGTTCTTC.

The V gene is TRBV2, the J gene TRBJ1-2; D uncertain. Germline V lookup: CDR1 SNHLY, CDR2 FYNNEI. The CDR3 consists of 11 residues. Trimming pared 3 bases from V and 5 bases from J, leaving 4 bases between. CDR3 amino acids: CASSDRYGYTF. The CDR3 DNA is TGTGCCAGCAGTGATCGGTATGGCTACACCTTC.

The chain employs TRBV4-3 and TRBJ2-1, with 12 bases lining up with TRBD1. Germline CDR1 is LGHNA and CDR2 is YSLEER. V gave up 3 bases and J gave up 6 bases; unmatched junction bases: 6. The CDR3 sequence is 16 residues long. The CDR3 loop is CASSQGDRGRINEQFF. As DNA, the CDR3 is TGCGCCAGCAGCCAGGGGGACAGGGGGCGTATCAATGAGCAGTTCTTC.

This rearrangement joins TRBV5-1 to TRBJ2-7, with 10 bases matching TRBD1. CDR3 size: 14 residues. V trimming: 4 bases; J trimming: 7 bases; junction bases outside the gene matches: 8. Germline CDR1 SGHRS, CDR2 YFSETQ. The CDR3 sequence: CASSPGQGLGEQYF. CDR3 DNA sequence: TGCGCCAGCAGCCCGGGACAGGGGTTAGGGGAGCAGTACTTC.

The V and J genes are TRBV5-1 and TRBJ1-3, with a possible D match to TRBD1 (5 bases). Trimming took 2 bases from V and 1 from J, leaving 10 bases between them. CDR3 size: 15 residues. Per the germline V gene, CDR1 is SGHRS and CDR2 is YFSETQ. The CDR3, as DNA: TGCGCCAGCAGCTTCGGGGGTCTTTCTGGAAACACCATATATTTT. It yields the protein CASSFGGLSGNTIYF.

The rearrangement links TRBV6-6 to TRBJ1-3, with a tentative D call TRBD1 (6 bases). The V gene lost 6 bases and the J gene lost 2 bases, with 11 bases spanning the gap. Germline loops: CDR1 MNHNY, CDR2 SVGAGI (reference sequence). The CDR3 runs to 14 residues. Written as DNA, the CDR3 is TGTGCCAGCAGGGAACAGGGTACTGGAAACACCATATATTTT. Translated: CASREQGTGNTIYF.

The chain recombines TRBV5-1 with TRBJ2-5; TRBD2 aligns across 7 bases. The DNA matches TRBJ2-7 better at its end, which makes the J call doubtful. Germline CDR1 is SGHRS and CDR2 is YFSETQ. This CDR3 contains 15 residues. The CDR3 region has the DNA TGCGCCAGCAGCTTGGTAAAGGGACTATCCTACGAGCAGTACTTC. Translation gives CASSLVKGLSYEQYF.

This rearrangement joins TRBV19 to TRBJ2-5; TRBD2 matches 8 bases. CDR1 LNHDA and CDR2 SQIVND come from the germline V gene (reference sequence). Unmatched junction bases numbered 4, after V lost 5 bases and J lost 5 bases. This CDR3 region has 13 residues. CDR3 in DNA: TGTGCCAGTAGTCAGCGGGAGAGGGAGACCCAGTACTTC. It yields the protein CASSQRERETQYF.

V gene TRBV6-4 combines with J gene TRBJ2-3, with TRBD2 as a possible D gene (5 bases). This CDR3 has 13 residues. The germline CDR1 and CDR2 sequences are MRHNA and SNTAGT. V was cut by 6 bases and J by 4 bases, with 11 bases left in between. CDR3 nucleotide sequence: TGTGCCAGCAGGGAGGTGGGGTCAGATACGCAGTATTTT. It is translated as CASREVGSDTQYF.

V and J are TRBV7-2 and TRBJ2-1; 8 nucleotides agree with TRBD2. This CDR3 is built from 15 residues. The V and J ends lost 5 bases and 4 bases, in that order; junction bases with no gene match: 7. From germline, CDR1 is SGHTA and CDR2 FQGNSA. CDR3 sequence: CASSRAGLDYNEQFF. DNA for the CDR3: TGTGCCAGCAGCCGGGCGGGACTAGATTACAATGAGCAGTTCTTC.

The V call is TRBV19, the J call TRBJ2-1, with 9 nucleotides matching TRBD2. CDR1 and CDR2 from the germline V gene are LNHDA and SQIVND (reference sequence). With 5 bases clipped from V and 4 bases from J, the junction kept 9 bases outside the gene matches. The CDR3 extends over 16 amino acids. The CDR3 sequence is CASSGVAGDRYNEQFF. CDR3 in DNA: TGTGCCAGTAGTGGGGTAGCGGGAGATCGTTACAATGAGCAGTTCTTC.

This sequence joins TRBV21-1 and TRBJ2-7; the table's TRBD1 call for D was not verified on the DNA. TRBV21-1 is a known pseudogene. This CDR3 region has 14 residues. CDR3 coding DNA: TGTGCCAGCAGCCCCGCGGCAGGGGGCTACGAGCAGTACTTC. Protein product: CASSPAAGGYEQYF.

The V gene is TRBV7-9, the J gene TRBJ2-2; a possible D gene is TRBD2 (5 bases). Trimming cost V 3 bases and J 1 base, with 9 bases left between them. Germline-derived CDR1 and CDR2 are SEHNR and FQNEAQ (reference sequence). The CDR3 covers 15 residues. CDR3 region: CASSLRERNTGELFF. In DNA form, the CDR3 reads TGTGCCAGCAGCTTGAGGGAAAGGAACACCGGGGAGCTGTTTTTT.